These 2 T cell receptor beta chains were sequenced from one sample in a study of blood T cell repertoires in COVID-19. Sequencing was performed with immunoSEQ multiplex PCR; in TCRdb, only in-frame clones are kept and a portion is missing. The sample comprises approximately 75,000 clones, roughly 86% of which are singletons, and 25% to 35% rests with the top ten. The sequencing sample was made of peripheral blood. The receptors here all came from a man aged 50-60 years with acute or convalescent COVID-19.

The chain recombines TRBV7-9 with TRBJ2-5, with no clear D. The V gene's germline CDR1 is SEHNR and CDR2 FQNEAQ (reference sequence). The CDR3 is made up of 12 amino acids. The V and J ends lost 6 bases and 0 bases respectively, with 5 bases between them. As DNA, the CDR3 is TGTGCCAGCAGTCTGTACCAAGAGACCCAGTACTTC. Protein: CASSLYQETQYF.

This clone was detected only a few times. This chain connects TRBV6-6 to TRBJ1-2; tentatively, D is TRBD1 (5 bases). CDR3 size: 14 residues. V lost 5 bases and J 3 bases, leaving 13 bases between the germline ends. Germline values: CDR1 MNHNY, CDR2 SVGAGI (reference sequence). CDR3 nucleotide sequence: TGTGCCAGCAGTCCTCGTGGGGGGGACTATGGCTACACCTTC. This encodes CASSPRGGDYGYTF.